A single sample gave rise to the 8 T cell receptor beta chains below, sequenced in a study of Graves' ophthalmopathy and Graves' hyperthyroidism. Scientists amplified the TCR beta CDR3 regions from RNA transcripts. First-round RT-PCR used HTBI primers; second-round multiplex PCR followed. TCRdb used MiXCR to reprocess the multiplex PCR reads, holding one entry per CDR3 protein. The table shows about 700,000 distinct CDR3 sequences, with around 40% occurring only once. The sequencing sample was made of peripheral blood. The receptors derive from an adult man with Graves' ophthalmopathy.

As to this clonotype: The germline gene is not matched at one end of the junction; a read error may be the cause. The CDR3 sequence is CARSLTDLYEQYF. The CDR3 DNA follows: TGTGCCCGCAGCTTAACGGATCTCTACGAGCAGTACTTC. V and J are TRBV7-9 and TRBJ2-7, with D hard to call. The germline V gene encodes CDR1 SEHNR and CDR2 FQNEAQ (reference sequence). The CDR3 loop spans 13 amino acids.

The table lists this clonotype with many counts. The chain uses TRBV29-1 and TRBJ2-7, with a tentative D call TRBD2 (5 bases). Germline values: CDR1 SQVTM, CDR2 ANQGSEA. This CDR3 is built from 13 residues. V was pared by 5 bases and J by 2 bases, with 13 bases between. CDR3 loop: CSVTERSTYEQYF. The CDR3 DNA is TGCAGCGTTACAGAGCGGTCCACCTACGAGCAGTACTTC.

CDR3 residues: CASSSGLVNEQYF. Written as DNA, the CDR3 is TGTGCCAGCAGCTCCGGACTAGTCAACGAGCAGTACTTC. V is TRBV7-9 and J is TRBJ2-7; the match to TRBD2 covers 7 bases. Germline assignment: CDR1 SEHNR and CDR2 FQNEAQ (reference sequence). V lost 4 bases to trimming and J lost 5 bases; unmatched junction nucleotides: 5. The CDR3 length is 13 residues.

This clonotype was seen only a few times. The chain links TRBV7-2 to TRBJ1-5, with D possibly being TRBD1 (5 bases). This CDR3 comprises 19 residues. Per germline, CDR1 SGHTA and CDR2 FQGNSA. Between the trimmed V and J ends, which lost 1 base and 6 bases, there was a span of 25 bases. The CDR3 DNA follows: TGTGCCAGCAGCTTAGGTGTTAGGGGCTCGTTTTACTGTGGTCAGCCCCAGCATTTT. Translation gives CASSLGVRGSFYCGQPQHF. Supplemented by reference TRBV7-2 and TRBJ1-5, the full variable domain reads GAGVSQSPSNKVTEKGKDVELRCDPISGHTALYWYRQSLGQGLEFLIYFQGNSAPDKSGLPSDRFSAERTGGSVSTLTIQRTQQEDSAVYLCASSLGVRGSFYCGQPQHFGDGTRLSIL.

As concerns this clonotype: A junction boundary mismatches the germline segment, possibly from a read error. The J gene is TRBJ2-2, the V gene TRBV25-1; 9 bases map to TRBD1. There are 16 residues in the CDR3. CDR1 and CDR2 (germline): MGHDK, SYGVNS. CDR3 sequence (DNA): TGCGCCAGCAGCCAAGATCACAGGGGGCACACCGGGGAGCTGTTTTTT. Translation: CASSQDHRGHTGELFF.

This clonotype was seen a few times. One end of the junction does not line up with germline, which may come from a read error. The chain uses TRBV7-2 and TRBJ2-7; 9 bases align to TRBD1. Germline V CDR1 and CDR2: SGHTA, FQGNSA. This CDR3 comprises 16 residues. CDR3 amino acids: CASSLAGTGSSYEQYF. CDR3 DNA sequence: TGTGCCAGCAGCCTAGCCGGGACAGGGTCCTCCTACGAGCAGTACTTC. Full variable domain (remainder filled in from reference TRBV7-2 and TRBJ2-7): GAGVSQSPSNKVTEKGKDVELRCDPISGHTALYWYRQSLGQGLEFLIYFQGNSAPDKSGLPSDRFSAERTGGSVSTLTIQRTQQEDSAVYLCASSLAGTGSSYEQYFGPGTRLTVT.

This clonotype was seen repeatedly, ten times or more. This chain uses TRBV7-2 with TRBJ2-7, with D tentatively TRBD2 (6 bases). CDR1 is SGHTA and CDR2 is FQGNSA in the germline V gene. The V gene lost 8 bases and the J gene lost 3 bases, with 14 bases spanning the gap. This CDR3 spans 13 amino acids. Here the CDR3 DNA reads TGTGCCAGCGGGAGGCAGGTTGTCTACGAGCAGTACTTC. Its protein is CASGRQVVYEQYF. Variable domain in full (rest from reference TRBV7-2 and TRBJ2-7): GAGVSQSPSNKVTEKGKDVELRCDPISGHTALYWYRQSLGQGLEFLIYFQGNSAPDKSGLPSDRFSAERTGGSVSTLTIQRTQQEDSAVYLCASGRQVVYEQYFGPGTRLTVT.

This clonotype came up many times. This chain links TRBV9 with TRBJ1-2, with TRBD1 as a possible D gene (6 bases). CDR1 SGDLS and CDR2 YYNGEE come from the germline V gene. CDR3 length equals 16 residues. Trimming took off 0 bases at V and 4 bases at J, with 16 bases between the two ends. CDR3 sequence (DNA): TGTGCCAGCAGCGTAGCTCCCCGGACAGACACCTATGGCTACACCTTC. Amino acid sequence: CASSVAPRTDTYGYTF. The full variable domain, its missing parts supplied by reference TRBV9 and TRBJ1-2, is DSGVTQTPKHLITATGQRVTLRCSPRSGDLSVYWYQQSLDQGLQFLIQYYNGEERAKGNILERFSAQQFPDLHSELNLSSLELGDSALYFCASSVAPRTDTYGYTFGSGTRLTVV.